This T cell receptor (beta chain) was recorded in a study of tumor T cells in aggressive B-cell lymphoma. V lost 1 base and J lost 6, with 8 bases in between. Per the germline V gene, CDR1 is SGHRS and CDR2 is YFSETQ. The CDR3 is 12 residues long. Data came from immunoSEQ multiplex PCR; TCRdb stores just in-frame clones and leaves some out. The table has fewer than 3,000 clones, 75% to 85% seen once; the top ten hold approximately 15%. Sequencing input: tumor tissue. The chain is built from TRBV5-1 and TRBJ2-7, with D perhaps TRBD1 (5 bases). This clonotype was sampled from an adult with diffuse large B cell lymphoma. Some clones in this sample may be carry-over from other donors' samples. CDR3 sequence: CASSLPGIEQYF. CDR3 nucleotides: TGCGCCAGCAGCTTGCCAGGGATCGAGCAGTACTTC.